This T cell receptor (beta chain) was recovered during a study of post-analysis software for immune sequencing data (dated by TCRdb to between 2014 and 2017). Regarding the study in general: Recorded disease courses included relapsing-remitting, secondary progressive and progressive-relapsing multiple sclerosis, with some patients lacking subtype annotation. Patient repertoires were compared against about a dozen previously published healthy control repertoires from donors aged about 6 to 25 years. A subset of samples was prepared in parallel using single-end sample barcoding, then pooled and co-amplified after Illumina adapter ligation.

TCR beta repertoires were profiled from peripheral blood of under 15 young patients with multiple sclerosis to demonstrate the VDJtools post-analysis software. Multiple sclerosis patients were children and adolescents aged roughly 6 to 16 years. Broader findings and caveats from the paper: Patients showed significantly higher frequencies than controls for 4 or 5 TRBV segments, among them TRBV5-6, TRBV5-1 and TRBV20-1. The multiple sclerosis patient group was slightly younger than the control group. Direct clustering with F measure showed strong co-clustering of samples prepared in the same batch, prompting a batch-effect correction. Multiple sclerosis patients had significantly lower normalized Chao1 diversity than controls, a result that suggests substantial peripheral T-cell clonal expansion.

The germline V gene encodes CDR1 MNHEY and CDR2 SMNVEV (reference sequence). From the cysteine through the phenylalanine, the CDR3 covers 15 amino acids. The read is trimmed to its CDR3 DNA, 45 bases read in frame from base 1. The junction shows trimming of 3 bases on V and 2 bases on J, plus 12 bases between the germline ends. Receptors were amplified or captured by PCR. Sequenced on an Illumina HiSeq 2500. To reduce PCR and sequencing biases, unique molecular identifiers were incorporated into the TCR beta cDNA libraries. Every 1 to 10 million input T cells yielded 500,000 or so cDNA molecules, meaning each molecule approximated one T cell. The patient libraries were prepared and sequenced using the same protocol as the earlier healthy control dataset. Samples belonging to the same batch were prepared together, multiplexed and sequenced on a shared HiSeq lane. Concerning the study's data processing: Raw barcoded reads were processed with MIGEC, and single-read molecular identifier groups were discarded before consensus assembly and CDR3 extraction. VDJtools was used for post-analysis of the clonotype tables, with diversity normalized by down-sampling every dataset to the smallest sample size. In repertoire overlap clustering, CDR3 amino acid sequences, but not nucleotide sequences, were matched to correct batch-related cross-sample contamination. TCRdb applied fastp at Q25 and MiXCR to the public reads, then kept only in-frame beta chains. Each CDR3 protein appears once, grouped with its most common genes and DNA. Clone size and V and J calls follow TCRdb, not the original study. This sample has hundreds of thousands of distinct CDR3 sequences in its table, and roughly 30% of those were observed once. The top ten hold roughly 0.53% of the sample.

With regard to this clonotype: Its antigen specificity is not known. Nothing much larger sits one base from this clone, and base qualities are not available.

This TCR was recovered from a girl aged 5-17 years with multiple sclerosis. Sequences were obtained from blood. The rearranged chain carries TRBV27 and TRBJ2-3; no confident D gene assignment can be made. The CDR3 sequence is CASSLGLRNTDTQYF. The sequenced DNA: TGTGCCAGCAGTTTGGGATTGCGGAACACAGATACGCAGTATTTT.